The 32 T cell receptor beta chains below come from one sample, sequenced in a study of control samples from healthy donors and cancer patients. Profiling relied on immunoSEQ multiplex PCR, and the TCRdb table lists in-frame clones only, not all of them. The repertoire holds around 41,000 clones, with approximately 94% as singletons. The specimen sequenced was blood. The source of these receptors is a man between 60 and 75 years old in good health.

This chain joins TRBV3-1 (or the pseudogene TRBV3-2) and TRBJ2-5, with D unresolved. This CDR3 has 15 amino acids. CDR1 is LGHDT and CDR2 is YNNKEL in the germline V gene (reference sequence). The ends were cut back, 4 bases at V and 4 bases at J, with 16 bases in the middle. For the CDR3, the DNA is TGTGCCAGCAGCCCTGTCCCAGGAAAGGTAGAGACCCAGTACTTC. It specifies CASSPVPGKVETQYF.

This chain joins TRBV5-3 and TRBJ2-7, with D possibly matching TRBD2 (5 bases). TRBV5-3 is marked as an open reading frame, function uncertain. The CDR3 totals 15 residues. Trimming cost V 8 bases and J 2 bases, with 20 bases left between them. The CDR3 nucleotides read TGTGCCAGGGGCCGGGCGAATCAGACTACCTACGAGCAGTACTTC. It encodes CARGRANQTTYEQYF.

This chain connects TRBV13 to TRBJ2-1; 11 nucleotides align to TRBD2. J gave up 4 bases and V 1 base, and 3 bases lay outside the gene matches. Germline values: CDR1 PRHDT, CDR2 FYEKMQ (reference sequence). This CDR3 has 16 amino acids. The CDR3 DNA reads TGTGCCAGCAGCTTAGTAGGGACTAGCGGTTACAATGAGCAGTTCTTC. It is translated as CASSLVGTSGYNEQFF.

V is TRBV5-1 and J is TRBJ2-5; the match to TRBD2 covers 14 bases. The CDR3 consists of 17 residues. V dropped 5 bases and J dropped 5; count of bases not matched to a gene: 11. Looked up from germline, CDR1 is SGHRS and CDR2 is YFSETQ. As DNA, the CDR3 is TGCGCCAGCAGTAGCGGGACTAGCGGGAGTGGTTGGGAGACCCAGTACTTC. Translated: CASSSGTSGSGWETQYF.

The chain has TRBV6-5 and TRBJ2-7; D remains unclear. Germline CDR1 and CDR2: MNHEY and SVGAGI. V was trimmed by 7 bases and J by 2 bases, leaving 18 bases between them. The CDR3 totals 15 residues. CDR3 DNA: TGTGCCAGCACCAAATCGATGAGTGTCCCCTACGAGCAGTACTTC. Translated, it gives CASTKSMSVPYEQYF.

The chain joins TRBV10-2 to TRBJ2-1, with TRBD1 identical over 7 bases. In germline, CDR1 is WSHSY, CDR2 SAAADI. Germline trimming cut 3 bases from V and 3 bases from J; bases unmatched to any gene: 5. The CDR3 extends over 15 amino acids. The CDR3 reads CASSDLGTDYNEQFF. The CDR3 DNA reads TGCGCCAGCAGTGACCTCGGGACAGACTACAATGAGCAGTTCTTC.

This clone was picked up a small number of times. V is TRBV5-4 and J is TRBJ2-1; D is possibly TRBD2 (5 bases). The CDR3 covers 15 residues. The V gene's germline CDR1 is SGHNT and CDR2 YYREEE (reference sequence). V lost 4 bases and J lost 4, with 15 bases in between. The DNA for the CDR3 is TGTGCCAGCAGCCGTGGACTGAATAATTACAATGAGCAGTTCTTC. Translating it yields CASSRGLNNYNEQFF.

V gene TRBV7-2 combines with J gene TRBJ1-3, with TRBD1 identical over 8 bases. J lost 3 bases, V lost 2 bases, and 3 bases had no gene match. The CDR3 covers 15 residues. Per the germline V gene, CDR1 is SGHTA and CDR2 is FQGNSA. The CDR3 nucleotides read TGTGCCAGCAGCTTAAGGACAGGGTATGGAAACACCATATATTTT. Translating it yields CASSLRTGYGNTIYF.

CDR3 DNA: TGTGCCAGCAGCCCGACGGACAGTTTCTACGAGCAGTACTTC. It is translated as CASSPTDSFYEQYF. V is TRBV7-9 and J is TRBJ2-7; a weak D match, TRBD1 (6 bases). The CDR3 totals 14 residues. The germline V and J ends were trimmed by 5 bases and 3 bases, with 14 bases remaining between them. Germline V CDR1 and CDR2: SEHNR, FQNEAQ (reference sequence).

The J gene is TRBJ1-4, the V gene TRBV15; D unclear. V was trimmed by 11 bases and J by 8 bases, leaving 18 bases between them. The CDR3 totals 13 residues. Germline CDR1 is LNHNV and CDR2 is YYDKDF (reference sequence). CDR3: CAPLTGFREKLFF. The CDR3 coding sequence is TGTGCCCCCCTCACGGGCTTTCGGGAAAAACTGTTTTTT.

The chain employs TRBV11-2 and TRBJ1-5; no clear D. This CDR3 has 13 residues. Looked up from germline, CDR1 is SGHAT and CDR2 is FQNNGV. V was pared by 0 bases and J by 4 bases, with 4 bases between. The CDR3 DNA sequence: TGTGCCAGCAGCTTAGATTGGAATCAGCCCCAGCATTTT. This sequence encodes CASSLDWNQPQHF.

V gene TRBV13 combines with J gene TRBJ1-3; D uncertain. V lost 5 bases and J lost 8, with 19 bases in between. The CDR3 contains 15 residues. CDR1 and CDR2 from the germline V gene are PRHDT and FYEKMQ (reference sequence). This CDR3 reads CASSPPWAGGDTIYF. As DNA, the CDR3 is TGTGCCAGCAGCCCTCCCTGGGCCGGCGGGGACACCATATATTTT.

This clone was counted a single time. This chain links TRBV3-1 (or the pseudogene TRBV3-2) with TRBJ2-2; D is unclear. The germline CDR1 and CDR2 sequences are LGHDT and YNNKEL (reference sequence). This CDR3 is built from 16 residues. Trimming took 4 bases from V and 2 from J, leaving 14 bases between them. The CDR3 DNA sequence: TGTGCCAGCAGCCCCACAGCGACACCAAACACCGGGGAGCTGTTTTTT. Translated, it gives CASSPTATPNTGELFF.

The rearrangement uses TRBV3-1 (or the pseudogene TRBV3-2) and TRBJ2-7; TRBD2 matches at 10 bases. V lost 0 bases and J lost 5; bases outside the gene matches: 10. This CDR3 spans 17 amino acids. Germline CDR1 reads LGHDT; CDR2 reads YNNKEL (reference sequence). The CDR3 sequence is CASSQDPIELAGNEQYF. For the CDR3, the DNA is TGTGCCAGCAGCCAAGACCCCATAGAACTAGCGGGAAACGAGCAGTACTTC.

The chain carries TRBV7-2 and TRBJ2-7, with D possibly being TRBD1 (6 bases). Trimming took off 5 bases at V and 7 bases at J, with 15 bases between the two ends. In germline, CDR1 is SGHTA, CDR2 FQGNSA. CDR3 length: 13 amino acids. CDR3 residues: CASSLADRPEQYF. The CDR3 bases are TGTGCCAGCAGCCTTGCTGACAGGCCTGAGCAGTACTTC.

DNA of the CDR3: TGTGCCAGCAGCTTGGGACTAGCGGGATCGAACACCGGGGAGCTGTTTTTT. Protein product: CASSLGLAGSNTGELFF. The chain links TRBV5-4 to TRBJ2-2; 11 bases are shared with TRBD2. Per germline, CDR1 SGHNT and CDR2 YYREEE (reference sequence). The trim removed 0 bases at V and 0 bases at J, leaving 1 base unmatched. This CDR3 is 17 amino acids long. Supplemented by reference TRBV5-4 and TRBJ2-2, the full variable domain reads ETGVTQSPTHLIKTRGQQVTLRCSSQSGHNTVSWYQQALGQGPQFIFQYYREEENGRGNFPPRFSGLQFPNYSSELNVNALELDDSALYLCASSLGLAGSNTGELFFGEGSRLTVL.

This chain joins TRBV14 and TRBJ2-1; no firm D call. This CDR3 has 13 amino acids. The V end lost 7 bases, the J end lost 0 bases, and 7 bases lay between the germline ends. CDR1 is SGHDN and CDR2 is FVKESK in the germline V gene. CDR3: CASTTSSYNEQFF. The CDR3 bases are TGTGCCAGCACAACCAGCTCCTACAATGAGCAGTTCTTC. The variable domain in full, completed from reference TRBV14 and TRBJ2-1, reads EAGVTQFPSHSVIEKGQTVTLRCDPISGHDNLYWYRRVMGKEIKFLLHFVKESKQDESGMPNNRFLAERTGGTYSTLKVQPAELEDSGVYFCASTTSSYNEQFFGPGTRLTVL.

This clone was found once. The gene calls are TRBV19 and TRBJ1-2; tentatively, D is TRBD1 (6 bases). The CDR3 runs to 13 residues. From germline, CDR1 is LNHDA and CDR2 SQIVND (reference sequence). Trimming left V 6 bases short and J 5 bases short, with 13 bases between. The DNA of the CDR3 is TGTGCCAGTAGCCCCGGGACACCTTATGGCTACACCTTC. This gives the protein CASSPGTPYGYTF.

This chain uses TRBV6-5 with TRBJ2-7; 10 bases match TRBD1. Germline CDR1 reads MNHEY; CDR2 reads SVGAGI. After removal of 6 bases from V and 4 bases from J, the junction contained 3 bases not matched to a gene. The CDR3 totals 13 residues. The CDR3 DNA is TGTGCCAGCAGAAGGGACAGGGGATACGAGCAGTACTTC. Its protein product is CASRRDRGYEQYF.

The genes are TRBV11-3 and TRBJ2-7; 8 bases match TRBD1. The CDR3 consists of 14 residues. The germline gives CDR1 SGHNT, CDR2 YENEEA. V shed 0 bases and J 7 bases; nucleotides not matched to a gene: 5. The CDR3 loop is CASSLDATGDEQYF. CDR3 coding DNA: TGTGCCAGCAGCTTAGATGCGACAGGGGATGAGCAGTACTTC.

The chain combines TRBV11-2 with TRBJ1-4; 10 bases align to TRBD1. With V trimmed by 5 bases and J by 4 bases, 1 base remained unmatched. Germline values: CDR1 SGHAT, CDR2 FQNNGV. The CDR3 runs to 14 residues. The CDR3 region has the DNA TGTGCCAGCAGCAGGGACAGGGGTAATGAAAAACTGTTTTTT. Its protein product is CASSRDRGNEKLFF.

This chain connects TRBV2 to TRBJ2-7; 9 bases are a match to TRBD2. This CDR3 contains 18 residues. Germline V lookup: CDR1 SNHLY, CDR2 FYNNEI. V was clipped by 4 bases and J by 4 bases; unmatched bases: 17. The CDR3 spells CASSGTSSGGGVAYEQYF. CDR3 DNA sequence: TGTGCCAGCAGTGGGACTAGCAGCGGCGGGGGGGTGGCTTACGAGCAGTACTTC.

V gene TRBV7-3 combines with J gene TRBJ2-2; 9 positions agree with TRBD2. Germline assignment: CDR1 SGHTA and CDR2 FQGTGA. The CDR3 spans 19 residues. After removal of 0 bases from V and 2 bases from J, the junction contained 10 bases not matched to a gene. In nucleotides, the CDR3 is TGTGCCAGCAGCTTAACGTCGGTAGCGGGAGCGGGAAACACCGGGGAGCTGTTTTTT. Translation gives CASSLTSVAGAGNTGELFF.

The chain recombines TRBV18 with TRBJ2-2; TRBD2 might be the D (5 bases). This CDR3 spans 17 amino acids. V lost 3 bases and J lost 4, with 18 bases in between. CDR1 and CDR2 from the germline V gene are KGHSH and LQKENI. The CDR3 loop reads CASSPLAGTGITGELFF. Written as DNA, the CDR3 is TGTGCCAGCTCACCTTTGGCGGGCACTGGTATCACCGGGGAGCTGTTTTTT.

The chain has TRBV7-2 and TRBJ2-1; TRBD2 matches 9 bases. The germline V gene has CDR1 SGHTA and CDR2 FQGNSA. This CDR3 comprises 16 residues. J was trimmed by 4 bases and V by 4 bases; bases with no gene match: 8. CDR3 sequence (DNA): TGTGCCAGCAGCTCCCCGGCTAGCGGGGTATACAATGAGCAGTTCTTC. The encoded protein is CASSSPASGVYNEQFF.

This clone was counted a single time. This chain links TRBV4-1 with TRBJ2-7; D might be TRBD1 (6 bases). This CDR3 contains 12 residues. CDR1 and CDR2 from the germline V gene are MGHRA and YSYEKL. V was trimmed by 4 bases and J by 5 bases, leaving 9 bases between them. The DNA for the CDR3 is TGCGCCAGCAGCCTCCACAGGGACGAGCAGTACTTC. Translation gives CASSLHRDEQYF.

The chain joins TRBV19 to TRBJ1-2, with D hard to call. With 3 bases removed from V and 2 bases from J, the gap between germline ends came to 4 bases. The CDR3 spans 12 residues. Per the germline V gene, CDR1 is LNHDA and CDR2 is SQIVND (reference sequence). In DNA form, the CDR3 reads TGTGCCAGTAGTATGGAAAACTATGGCTACACCTTC. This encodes CASSMENYGYTF.

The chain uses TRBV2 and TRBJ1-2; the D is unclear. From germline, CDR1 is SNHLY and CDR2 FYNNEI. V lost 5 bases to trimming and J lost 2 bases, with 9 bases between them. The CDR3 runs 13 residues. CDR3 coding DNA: TGTGCCAGCAGTTTCGACAAGAACTATGGCTACACCTTC. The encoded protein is CASSFDKNYGYTF. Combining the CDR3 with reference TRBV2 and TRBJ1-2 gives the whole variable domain EPEVTQTPSHQVTQMGQEVILRCVPISNHLYFYWYRQILGQKVEFLVSFYNNEISEKSEIFDDQFSVERPDGSNFTLKIRSTKLEDSAMYFCASSFDKNYGYTFGSGTRLTVV.

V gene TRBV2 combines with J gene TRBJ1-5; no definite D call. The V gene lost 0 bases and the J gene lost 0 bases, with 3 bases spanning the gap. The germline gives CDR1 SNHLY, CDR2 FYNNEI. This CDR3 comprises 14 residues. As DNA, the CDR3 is TGTGCCAGCAGTGAAGCAGTTAGCAATCAGCCCCAGCATTTT. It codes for CASSEAVSNQPQHF.

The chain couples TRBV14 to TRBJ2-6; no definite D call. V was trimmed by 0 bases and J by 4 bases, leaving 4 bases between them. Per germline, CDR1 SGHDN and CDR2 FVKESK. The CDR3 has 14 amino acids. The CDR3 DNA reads TGTGCCAGCAGCCAAGATATGGGGGCCAACGTCCTGACTTTC. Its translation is CASSQDMGANVLTF.

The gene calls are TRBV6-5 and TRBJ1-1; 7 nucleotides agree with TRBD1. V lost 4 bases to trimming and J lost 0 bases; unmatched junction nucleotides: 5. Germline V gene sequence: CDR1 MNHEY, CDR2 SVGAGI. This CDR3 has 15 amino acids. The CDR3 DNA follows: TGTGCCAGCAGTTCCGGACAGGCCATGAACACTGAAGCTTTCTTT. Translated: CASSSGQAMNTEAFF.

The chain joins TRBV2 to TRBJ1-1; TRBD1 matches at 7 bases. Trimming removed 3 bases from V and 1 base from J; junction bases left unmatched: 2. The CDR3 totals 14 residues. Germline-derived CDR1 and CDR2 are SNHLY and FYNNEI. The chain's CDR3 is CASSDRGGNTEAFF. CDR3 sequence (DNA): TGTGCCAGCAGTGACAGGGGGGGGAACACTGAAGCTTTCTTT.